The present T cell receptor (beta chain) was sequenced within a study of blood T cell repertoires in COVID-19. Across the whole study: Samples taken during acute and convalescent COVID-19 were collected in the United States, Italy and Spain. From T cells, B-cell-depleted T cells, or PBMCs came the material, which was cDNA or gDNA.

The junction had 10 bases not matched to a gene; V was cut back by 3 bases and J by 7 bases. Looked up from germline, CDR1 is DFQATT and CDR2 is SNEGSKA (reference sequence). This CDR3 region has 15 residues. Source study methods: Estimation of nucleated cell counts was performed using reference gene primer amplification. The method was immunoSEQ multiplex PCR; TCRdb's version includes in-frame clones alone and lacks a portion of them. V and J calls and clone size are given by that table; D and trimming were obtained from the DNA. The profile covers roughly 100,000 clones, with 84% appearing a single time and less than 5% taken by the ten largest.

The source is a human donor in a cohort sampled during active COVID-19. The chain is built from TRBV20-1 and TRBJ2-7; 12 nucleotides match TRBD1. The sequencing sample was made of peripheral blood. CDR3 residues: CSASISGQGAREQYF. CDR3 bases: TGCAGTGCTAGTATATCGGGACAGGGGGCGCGGGAGCAGTACTTC.